The 24 T cell receptor beta chains listed next were all sequenced from one sample in a study of T cell repertoires in cytomegalovirus infection. TCRdb recomputed calls from the reads with MiXCR, one row per CDR3 protein. The data contain hundreds of thousands of distinct CDR3 sequences, approximately 10% of them singletons. The sample comprised PBMCs. The receptors were sampled from a human donor in good health (CMV status not recorded). Some clones in this sample may be carry-over from other donors' samples.

Ten or more counts support this clonotype. The rearrangement links TRBV5-1 to TRBJ1-1; 8 bases are a match to TRBD1. CDR1 is SGHRS, CDR2 YFSETQ, per germline. V gave up 3 bases and J gave up 7 bases; unmatched junction bases: 11. This CDR3 is 15 amino acids long. CDR3 sequence: CASSWSGQGGNEAFF. The DNA of the CDR3 is TGCGCCAGCAGCTGGTCCGGACAGGGCGGTAATGAAGCTTTCTTT.

The chain carries TRBV28 and TRBJ2-1; 8 nucleotides match TRBD1. The V segment lost 8 bases and the J segment 4 bases; nucleotides outside the gene matches: 10. CDR1 and CDR2 (germline): MDHEN, SYDVKM. The length of the CDR3 is 15 residues. The CDR3 here is CASGLDRGYYNEQFF. The CDR3 DNA is TGTGCCAGCGGACTCGACAGGGGTTATTACAATGAGCAGTTCTTC.

The rearrangement uses TRBV29-1 and TRBJ2-7, with a tentative D call TRBD2 (7 bases). Germline V gene data show CDR1 as SQVTM and CDR2 as ANQGSEA. Deletions cut 1 base from V and 6 bases from J, with 13 bases between. The CDR3 spans 13 residues. DNA of the CDR3: TGCAGCGTTGAAGGGACCCGGGGGGCCGAGCAGTACTTC. Protein product: CSVEGTRGAEQYF.

At least ten counts were recorded for this clonotype. This rearrangement joins TRBV7-3 to TRBJ1-1; D remains unclear. V lost 5 bases and J lost 6, with 13 bases in between. Germline V gene data show CDR1 as SGHTA and CDR2 as FQGTGA. The CDR3 extends over 13 amino acids. CDR3 DNA: TGTGCCAGCAGCGTCAACCAGGTCGCTGAAGCTTTCTTT. Amino acids: CASSVNQVAEAFF.

This clonotype was seen ten or more times. The chain employs TRBV6-5 and TRBJ2-7, with TRBD1 as a possible D gene (5 bases). In germline, CDR1 is MNHEY, CDR2 SVGAGI. This CDR3 has 14 residues. V was shortened by 5 bases and J by 3 bases, with 14 bases between the two germline ends. The CDR3 loop is CASSGNGASYEQYF. Here the CDR3 DNA reads TGTGCCAGCAGTGGGAATGGGGCTAGCTACGAGCAGTACTTC.

This clonotype was seen repeatedly, ten times or more. The gene calls are TRBV5-1 and TRBJ2-3, with D possibly TRBD1 on 6 matching bases. Per germline, CDR1 SGHRS and CDR2 YFSETQ. V was trimmed by 4 bases and J by 2 bases, leaving 11 bases between them. CDR3 length equals 14 residues. The CDR3 coding sequence is TGCGCCAGCAGCGGCCAGGGGCTCACAGATACGCAGTATTTT. Protein sequence: CASSGQGLTDTQYF.

This clonotype occurred many times. CDR3 coding DNA: TGTGCCAGCAGCCCTTCCGGGAGCTACGAGCAGTACTTC. Translating gives CASSPSGSYEQYF. The rearrangement links TRBV7-3 to TRBJ2-7; a possible D gene is TRBD2 (6 bases). CDR1 and CDR2 (germline): SGHTA, FQGTGA. V was clipped by 5 bases and J by 3 bases, with 11 bases between them. The CDR3 covers 13 residues. The entire variable domain, with the rest obtained from reference TRBV7-3 and TRBJ2-7, is as follows: GAGVSQTPSNKVTEKGKYVELRCDPISGHTALYWYRQSLGQGPEFLIYFQGTGAADDSGLPNDRFFAVRPEGSVSTLKIQRTERGDSAVYLCASSPSGSYEQYFGPGTRLTVT.

CDR3 amino acids: CASSLTGGSGNSPLHF. The CDR3 bases are TGTGCCAGTAGCCTGACAGGGGGTTCTGGGAATTCACCCCTCCACTTT. The chain links TRBV19 to TRBJ1-6; 9 nucleotides align to TRBD1. Germline V gene sequence: CDR1 LNHDA, CDR2 SQIVND (reference sequence). With 6 bases clipped from V and 7 bases from J, the junction kept 10 bases outside the gene matches. The CDR3 is 16 residues long.

This clonotype was detected only a few times. The rearrangement uses TRBV20-1 and TRBJ1-2; 9 nucleotides align to TRBD1. The CDR3 sequence is 13 residues long. V trimming: 6 bases; J trimming: 5 bases; junction bases outside the gene matches: 7. CDR1 is DFQATT, CDR2 SNEGSKA, per germline (reference sequence). The CDR3 here is CSAPWTGAYGYTF. CDR3 DNA sequence: TGCAGTGCCCCCTGGACAGGGGCGTATGGCTACACCTTC.

In this sample, this clonotype turned up a few times. V and J are TRBV10-3 and TRBJ2-1; 15 bases fit TRBD2. There are 16 residues in the CDR3. With V trimmed by 5 bases and J by 8 bases, 7 bases remained unmatched. The germline V gene has CDR1 ENHRY and CDR2 SYGVKD. CDR3 nucleotides: TGTGCCATCAGTTCCGGGACTAGCGGGGGGCTCGATGAGCAGTTCTTC. It encodes CAISSGTSGGLDEQFF.

This clonotype showed up many times. The chain is built from TRBV24-1 and TRBJ2-1, with D perhaps matching TRBD1 (10 bases). Per the germline V gene, CDR1 is KGHDR and CDR2 is SFDVKD. V was shortened by 7 bases and J by 6 bases, with 24 bases between the two germline ends. The CDR3 totals 17 residues. CDR3 sequence (DNA): TGTGCCACCAGCAGGCGGGGGGGACAGGGGCGGACCAATGAGCAGTTCTTC. Encoded protein: CATSRRGGQGRTNEQFF.

V gene TRBV5-4 combines with J gene TRBJ2-3; 7 bases are shared with TRBD2. The CDR3 contains 16 residues. Germline assignment: CDR1 SGHNT and CDR2 YYREEE (reference sequence). The V segment lost 4 bases and the J segment 2 bases; nucleotides outside the gene matches: 10. CDR3 region: CASSPSGTSLTDTQYF. The DNA for the CDR3 is TGTGCCAGCAGCCCAAGCGGGACCTCCCTCACAGATACGCAGTATTTT.

The table lists this clonotype with many counts. The V gene is TRBV7-2, the J gene TRBJ2-7; 8 bases map to TRBD2. V was pared by 5 bases and J by 0 bases, with 6 bases of the junction left unmatched. CDR3 length: 15 amino acids. Germline V gene lookup returns CDR1 SGHTA and CDR2 FQGNSA. The CDR3 DNA follows: TGTGCCAGCAGCCTTAGCGGGGCTAGCTCCTACGAGCAGTACTTC. It yields the protein CASSLSGASSYEQYF. The full variable domain, rest sourced from reference TRBV7-2 and TRBJ2-7, is GAGVSQSPSNKVTEKGKDVELRCDPISGHTALYWYRQSLGQGLEFLIYFQGNSAPDKSGLPSDRFSAERTGGSVSTLTIQRTQQEDSAVYLCASSLSGASSYEQYFGPGTRLTVT.

Turning to this clonotype: Just one base apart from a much larger clone, this may be a read error. V usage is TRBV19 and J usage is TRBJ2-3, with 8 bases matching TRBD2. Per germline, CDR1 LNHDA and CDR2 SQIVND (reference sequence). The CDR3 is 14 residues long. The CDR3 coding sequence is TGTGCCAGTAGTACTAGCGGGTACACAGATATGCAGTATTTT. Encoded protein: CASSTSGYTDMQYF.

This clonotype occurred many times. The chain joins TRBV19 to TRBJ2-1; 14 bases fit TRBD2. The CDR3 extends over 17 amino acids. Losses at the gene ends were 7 bases for V and 1 base for J; bases not matched to a gene: 6. Per germline, CDR1 LNHDA and CDR2 SQIVND (reference sequence). As DNA, the CDR3 is TGTGCCAGTACCCGAGGACTAGCGGGGGGTTCCTACAATGAGCAGTTCTTC. Translation: CASTRGLAGGSYNEQFF.

This clonotype appeared many times. This rearrangement joins TRBV14 to TRBJ1-4, with a tentative D call TRBD1 (5 bases). Looked up from germline, CDR1 is SGHDN and CDR2 is FVKESK. The germline V and J ends were trimmed by 4 bases and 7 bases, with 13 bases remaining between them. This CDR3 has 14 amino acids. CDR3: CASSPRAGGEKLFF. The CDR3 bases are TGTGCCAGCAGCCCCAGGGCTGGGGGTGAAAAACTGTTTTTT.

This clonotype was detected a few times. The gene calls are TRBV9 and TRBJ1-1; D gene uncertain. This CDR3 comprises 16 residues. V lost 3 bases and J lost 3, with 18 bases in between. Germline lookup yields CDR1 SGDLS and CDR2 YYNGEE. The CDR3 sequence is CASSAHRGYGDTEAFF. Here the CDR3 DNA reads TGTGCCAGCAGCGCGCACCGGGGATACGGGGACACTGAAGCTTTCTTT.

Points on this clonotype: The conserved phenylalanine or tryptophan normally closing the CDR3 is absent here, so this likely arose from a read error. The chain uses TRBV2 and TRBJ1-5, with D unresolved. The length of the CDR3 is 17 residues. CDR1 SNHLY and CDR2 FYNNEI come from the germline V gene. Trimming shortened V by 2 bases and J by 0 bases, and 14 bases separated the two germline ends. CDR3 residues: CASSEWGTWNSNQPQHS. For the CDR3, the DNA is TGTGCCAGCAGTGAATGGGGTACTTGGAATAGCAATCAGCCCCAGCATTCT.

This clonotype was counted once. A read error may be the cause here, since a much bigger clone is one base away. The chain combines TRBV5-1 with TRBJ1-1; 10 bases match TRBD1. The junction had 9 bases not matched to a gene; V was cut back by 8 bases and J by 5 bases. Germline V gene lookup returns CDR1 SGHRS and CDR2 YFSETQ. This CDR3 comprises 14 residues. CDR3 amino acids: CARRRDRGRTEAFF. In DNA, the CDR3 is TGCGCCAGAAGACGTGACAGGGGGCGGACTGAAGCTTTCTTT.

This chain joins TRBV5-1 and TRBJ2-3; 12 bases map to TRBD1. V lost 4 bases, J lost 4 bases, and 7 bases stayed unmatched. The CDR3 is 16 residues long. Germline V gene data show CDR1 as SGHRS and CDR2 as YFSETQ. The CDR3 DNA reads as TGCGCCAGCAGCCTAGGGACAGGGGGCGCCTCAGATACGCAGTATTTT. As protein: CASSLGTGGASDTQYF.

This clonotype was seen at least ten times. This chain joins TRBV6-4 and TRBJ2-2; D is perhaps TRBD1 or TRBD2 (5 bases each). Trimming left V 5 bases short and J 0 bases short, with 19 bases between. Germline-derived CDR1 and CDR2 are MRHNA and SNTAGT. The CDR3 loop spans 18 amino acids. The CDR3 DNA sequence: TGTGCCAGCAGTCCACTGGGGGTTGGGGCCTCGAACACCGGGGAGCTGTTTTTT. Translation gives CASSPLGVGASNTGELFF.

This clonotype was counted ten times or more. The chain employs TRBV7-9 and TRBJ1-6, with D perhaps matching TRBD1 (6 bases). CDR1 is SEHNR, CDR2 FQNEAQ, per germline (reference sequence). This CDR3 spans 16 amino acids. The ends were cut back, 0 bases at V and 7 bases at J, with 13 bases in the middle. This chain's CDR3 is CASSLAHDRPNSPLHF. The CDR3 DNA is TGTGCCAGCAGCTTAGCGCATGACAGGCCAAATTCACCCCTCCACTTT. Looking up the rest from reference TRBV7-9 and TRBJ1-6 gives the full variable domain: DTGVSQNPRHKITKRGQNVTFRCDPISEHNRLYWYRQTLGQGPEFLTYFQNEAQLEKSRLLSDRFSAERPKGSFSTLEIQRTEQGDSAMYLCASSLAHDRPNSPLHFGNGTRLTVT.

This clonotype came up many times. This chain uses TRBV2 with TRBJ1-4, with D maybe TRBD1 (5 bases). CDR3 length: 15 amino acids. CDR1 is SNHLY and CDR2 is FYNNEI in the germline V gene. Trimming cost V 4 bases and J 3 bases, with 12 bases left between them. The CDR3, as DNA: TGTGCCAGCAGTGTGGGGCAGGGCCCTAATGAAAAACTGTTTTTT. The encoded protein is CASSVGQGPNEKLFF.

The chain employs TRBV18 and TRBJ2-1; TRBD2 aligns across 10 bases. CDR1 and CDR2 from the germline V gene are KGHSH and LQKENI. V lost 1 base and J lost 3; bases outside the gene matches: 6. This CDR3 region has 17 residues. The CDR3, as DNA: TGTGCCAGCTCACCACGATTTGCTAGCGGGGGCTACAATGAGCAGTTCTTC. This encodes CASSPRFASGGYNEQFF. The entire variable domain, with the rest obtained from reference TRBV18 and TRBJ2-1, is as follows: NAGVMQNPRHLVRRRGQEARLRCSPMKGHSHVYWYRQLPEEGLKFMVYLQKENIIDESGMPKERFSAEFPKEGPSILRIQQVVRGDSAAYFCASSPRFASGGYNEQFFGPGTRLTVL.